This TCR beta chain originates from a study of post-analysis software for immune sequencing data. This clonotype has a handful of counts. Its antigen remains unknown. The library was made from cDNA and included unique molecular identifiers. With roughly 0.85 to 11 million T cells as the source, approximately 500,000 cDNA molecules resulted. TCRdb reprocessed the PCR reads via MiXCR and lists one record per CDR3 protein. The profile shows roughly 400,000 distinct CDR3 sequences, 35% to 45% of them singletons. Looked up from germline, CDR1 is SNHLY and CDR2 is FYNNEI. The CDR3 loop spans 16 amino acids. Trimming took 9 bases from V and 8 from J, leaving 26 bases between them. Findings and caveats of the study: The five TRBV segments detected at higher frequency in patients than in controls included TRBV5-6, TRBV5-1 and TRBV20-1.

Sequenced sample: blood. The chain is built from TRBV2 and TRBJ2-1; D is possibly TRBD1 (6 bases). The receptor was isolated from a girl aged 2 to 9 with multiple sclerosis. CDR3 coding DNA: TGTGCCAGTTTGAATTGGGGGACAAGGGCTGGGGATGAGCAGTTCTTC. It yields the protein CASLNWGTRAGDEQFF.